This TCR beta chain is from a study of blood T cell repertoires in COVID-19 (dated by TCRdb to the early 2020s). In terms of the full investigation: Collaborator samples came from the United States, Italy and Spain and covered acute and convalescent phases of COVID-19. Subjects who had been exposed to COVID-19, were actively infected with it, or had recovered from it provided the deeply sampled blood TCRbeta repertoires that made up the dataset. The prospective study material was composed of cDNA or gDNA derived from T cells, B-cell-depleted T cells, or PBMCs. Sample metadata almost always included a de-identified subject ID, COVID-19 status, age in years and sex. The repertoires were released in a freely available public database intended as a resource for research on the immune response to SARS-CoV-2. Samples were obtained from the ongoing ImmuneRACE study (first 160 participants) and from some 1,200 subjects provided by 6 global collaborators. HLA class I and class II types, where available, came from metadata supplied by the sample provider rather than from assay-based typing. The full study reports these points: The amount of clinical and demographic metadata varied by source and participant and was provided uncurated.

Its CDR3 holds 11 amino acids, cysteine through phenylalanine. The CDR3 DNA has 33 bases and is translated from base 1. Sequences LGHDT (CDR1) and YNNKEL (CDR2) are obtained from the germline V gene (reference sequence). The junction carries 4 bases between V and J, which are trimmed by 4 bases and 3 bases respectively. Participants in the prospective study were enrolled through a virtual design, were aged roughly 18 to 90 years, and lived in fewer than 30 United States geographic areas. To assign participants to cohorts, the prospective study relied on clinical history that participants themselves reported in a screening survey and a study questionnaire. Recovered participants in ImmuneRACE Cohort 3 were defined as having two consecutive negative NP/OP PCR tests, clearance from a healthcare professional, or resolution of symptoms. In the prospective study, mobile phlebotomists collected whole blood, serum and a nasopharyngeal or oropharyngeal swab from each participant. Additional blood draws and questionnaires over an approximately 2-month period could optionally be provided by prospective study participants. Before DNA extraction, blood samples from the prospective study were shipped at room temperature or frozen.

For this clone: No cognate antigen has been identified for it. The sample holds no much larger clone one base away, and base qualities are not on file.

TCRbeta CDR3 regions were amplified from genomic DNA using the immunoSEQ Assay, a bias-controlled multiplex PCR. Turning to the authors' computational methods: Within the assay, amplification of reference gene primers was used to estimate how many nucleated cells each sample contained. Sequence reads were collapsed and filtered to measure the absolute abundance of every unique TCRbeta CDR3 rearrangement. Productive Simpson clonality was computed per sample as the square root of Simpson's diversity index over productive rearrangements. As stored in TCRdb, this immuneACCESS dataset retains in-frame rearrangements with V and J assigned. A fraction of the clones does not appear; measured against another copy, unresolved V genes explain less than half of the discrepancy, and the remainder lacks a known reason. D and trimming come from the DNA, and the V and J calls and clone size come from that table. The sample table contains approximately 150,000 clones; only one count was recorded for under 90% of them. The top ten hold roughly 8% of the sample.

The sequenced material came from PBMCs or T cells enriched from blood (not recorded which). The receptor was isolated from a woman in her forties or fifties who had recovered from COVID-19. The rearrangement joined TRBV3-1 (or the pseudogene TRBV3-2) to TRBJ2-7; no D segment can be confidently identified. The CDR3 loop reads CASSLFYEQYF. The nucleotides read TGTGCCAGCAGCCTCTTCTACGAGCAGTACTTC.